This T cell receptor beta chain was documented in a study of cytomegalovirus exposure and HLA in healthy donors. The study's findings and limits: Three CMV-associated chains were confirmed in vitro to be specific for CMV antigens.

Using immunoSEQ multiplex PCR, the repertoire was profiled, and TCRdb retains in-frame clones only, with some absent. The sample includes under 150,000 clones, approximately 86% of them seen just once. In this sample, this clone turned up once. The target antigen is unknown. Germline lookup yields CDR1 MDHEN and CDR2 SYDVKM. V gave up 3 bases and J gave up 10 bases, with 9 bases separating them. CDR3 length: 11 amino acids. The clonotype was recovered from a man aged 18 to 30 in good health and CMV-seropositive. Input material: PBMCs. V usage is TRBV28 and J usage is TRBJ1-1, with D perhaps matching TRBD1 (5 bases). CDR3 sequence: CASSFRGRAFF. In DNA form, the CDR3 reads TGTGCCAGCAGTTTTAGGGGCCGAGCTTTCTTT. Full variable domain (outside the CDR3, taken from reference TRBV28 and TRBJ1-1): DVKVTQSSRYLVKRTGEKVFLECVQDMDHENMFWYRQDPGLGLRLIYFSYDVKMKEKGDIPEGYSVSREKKERFSLILESASTNQTSMYLCASSFRGRAFFGQGTRLTVV.